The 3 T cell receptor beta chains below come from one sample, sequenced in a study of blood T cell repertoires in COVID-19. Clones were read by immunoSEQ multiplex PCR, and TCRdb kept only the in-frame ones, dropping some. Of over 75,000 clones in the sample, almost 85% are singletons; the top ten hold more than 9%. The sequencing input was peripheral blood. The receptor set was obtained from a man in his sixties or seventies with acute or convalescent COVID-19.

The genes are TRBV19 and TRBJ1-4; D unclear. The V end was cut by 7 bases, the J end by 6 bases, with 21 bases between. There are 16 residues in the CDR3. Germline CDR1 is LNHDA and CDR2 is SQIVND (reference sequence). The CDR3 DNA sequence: TGTGCCAGTACCCCCCGGGGTTTCGCGGGAGATGAAAAACTGTTTTTT. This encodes CASTPRGFAGDEKLFF.

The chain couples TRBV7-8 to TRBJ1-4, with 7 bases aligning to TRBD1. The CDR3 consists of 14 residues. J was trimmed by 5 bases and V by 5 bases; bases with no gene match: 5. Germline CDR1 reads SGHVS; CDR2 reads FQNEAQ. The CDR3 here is CASSPGQRNEKLFF. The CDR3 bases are TGTGCCAGCAGCCCGGGACAGAGAAATGAAAAACTGTTTTTT.

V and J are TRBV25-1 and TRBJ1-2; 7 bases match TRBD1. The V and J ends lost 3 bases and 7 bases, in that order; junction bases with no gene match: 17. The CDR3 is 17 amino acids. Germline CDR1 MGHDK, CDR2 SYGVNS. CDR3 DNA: TGTGCCAGCAGTGATTCTTCCCAAGTAGCAGGGGGAACTGGCTACACCTTC. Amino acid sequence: CASSDSSQVAGGTGYTF.